This T cell receptor beta chain was sequenced during a study of cytomegalovirus exposure and HLA in healthy donors. Assay used: immunoSEQ multiplex PCR; TCRdb lists only in-frame clones, some missing. This table has about 190,000 clones, 65% to 85% appearing once. In germline, CDR1 is MGHRA, CDR2 YSYEKL. CDR3 size: 15 residues. Trimming pared 1 base from V and 10 bases from J, leaving 16 bases between. The sequence came from a woman aged 18-29 years in good health and CMV-seropositive. The source material was PBMCs. The J gene is TRBJ1-4, the V gene TRBV4-1; a weak D match, TRBD1 (5 bases). Here the CDR3 DNA reads TGCGCCAGCAGCCAAGTGGGAGGGGCGTACGGAAAACTGTTTTTT. This translates into CASSQVGGAYGKLFF.